This T cell receptor (beta chain) comes out of a study of blood T cell repertoires in COVID-19. For the study at large: Spain, Italy and the United States supplied samples that represented acute and convalescent COVID-19.

V was pared by 4 bases and J by 4 bases, with 6 bases of the junction left unmatched. The CDR3 is 15 amino acids. Germline V gives CDR1 SGHVS, CDR2 FQNEAQ. In the original analysis: Researchers report that nucleated cell counts were estimated from reference gene primer amplification. Sequencing was performed with immunoSEQ multiplex PCR; in TCRdb, only in-frame clones are kept and a portion is missing. That table gives V, J and clone size, and the DNA gave D and trimming. The repertoire has 150,000 to 200,000 clones, 89% of them found once; the top ten carry 2.5% to 3%. The receptor's source is a man between 60 and 70 years old with acute or convalescent COVID-19. The material sequenced was peripheral blood. J is TRBJ1-5 and V is TRBV7-8, with 8 bases fitting TRBD1. CDR3 DNA sequence: TGTGCCAGCAGCTCGACAGGGGTGGGAAATCAGCCCCAGCATTTT. Translating gives CASSSTGVGNQPQHF.